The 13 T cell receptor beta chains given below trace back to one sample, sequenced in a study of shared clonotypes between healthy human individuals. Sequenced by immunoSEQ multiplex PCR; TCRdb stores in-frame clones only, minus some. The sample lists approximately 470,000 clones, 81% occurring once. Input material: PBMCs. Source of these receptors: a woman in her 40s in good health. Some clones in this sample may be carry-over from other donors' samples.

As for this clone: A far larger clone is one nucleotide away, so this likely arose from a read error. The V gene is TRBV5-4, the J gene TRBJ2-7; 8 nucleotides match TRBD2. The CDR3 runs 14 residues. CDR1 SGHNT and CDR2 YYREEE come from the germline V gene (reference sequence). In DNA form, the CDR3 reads TGTGTCAGCAGCTCCGGGACTAGGGCCTACGAGCAGTACTTC. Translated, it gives CVSSSGTRAYEQYF.

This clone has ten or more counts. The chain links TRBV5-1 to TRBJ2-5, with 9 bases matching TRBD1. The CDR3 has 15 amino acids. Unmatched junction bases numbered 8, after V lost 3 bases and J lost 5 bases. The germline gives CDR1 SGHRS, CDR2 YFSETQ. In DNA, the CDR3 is TGCGCCAGCAGCTCCTCGGACAGGGGAGGGGAGACCCAGTACTTC. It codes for CASSSSDRGGETQYF.

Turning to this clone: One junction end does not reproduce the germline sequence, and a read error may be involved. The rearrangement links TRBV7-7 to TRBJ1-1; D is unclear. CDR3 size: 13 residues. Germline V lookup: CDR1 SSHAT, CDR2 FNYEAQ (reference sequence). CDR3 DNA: TGTGCTAGCAGCCATAGATGGAACACTGAAGCTTTCTTT. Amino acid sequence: CASSHRWNTEAFF.

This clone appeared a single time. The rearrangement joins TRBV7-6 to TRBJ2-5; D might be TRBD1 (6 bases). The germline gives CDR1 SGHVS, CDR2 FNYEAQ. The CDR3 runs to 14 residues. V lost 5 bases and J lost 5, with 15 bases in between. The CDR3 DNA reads TGTGCCAGCAGCCTCCAACAGGGATCGGAGACCCAGTACTTC. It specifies CASSLQQGSETQYF.

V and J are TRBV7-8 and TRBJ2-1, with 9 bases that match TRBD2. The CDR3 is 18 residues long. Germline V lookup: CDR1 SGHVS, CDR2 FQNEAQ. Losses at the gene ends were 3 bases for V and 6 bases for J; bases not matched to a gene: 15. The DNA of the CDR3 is TGTGCCAGCAGCTTGGGGACTAGCTATCCAGCGTGGCGCAATGAGCAGTTCTTC. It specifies CASSLGTSYPAWRNEQFF.

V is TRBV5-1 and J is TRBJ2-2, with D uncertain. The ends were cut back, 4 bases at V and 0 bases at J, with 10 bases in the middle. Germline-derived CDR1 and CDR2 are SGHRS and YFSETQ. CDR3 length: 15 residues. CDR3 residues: CASSPRVPNTGELFF. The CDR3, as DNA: TGCGCCAGCAGCCCCCGTGTCCCGAACACCGGGGAGCTGTTTTTT.

The CDR3 DNA reads as TGTGCCAGCAGCTCGAGAACTAGCGGCAGCACAGATACGCAGTATTTT. This sequence encodes CASSSRTSGSTDTQYF. V and J are TRBV7-3 and TRBJ2-3; 8 positions match TRBD2. This CDR3 region has 16 residues. The germline V gene encodes CDR1 SGHTA and CDR2 FQGTGA. Trimming removed 4 bases from V and 0 bases from J; junction bases left unmatched: 6.

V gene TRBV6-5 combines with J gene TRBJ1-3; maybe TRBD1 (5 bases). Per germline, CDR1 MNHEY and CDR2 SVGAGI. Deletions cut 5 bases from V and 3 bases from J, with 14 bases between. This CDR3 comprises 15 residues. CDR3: CASSNRFLSGNTIYF. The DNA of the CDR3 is TGTGCCAGCAGTAACAGGTTCCTAAGTGGAAACACCATATATTTT.

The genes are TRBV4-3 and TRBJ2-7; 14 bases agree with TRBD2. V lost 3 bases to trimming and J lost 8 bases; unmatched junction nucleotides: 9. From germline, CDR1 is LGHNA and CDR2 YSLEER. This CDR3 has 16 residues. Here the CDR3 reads CASSQDGTSGSEKQYF. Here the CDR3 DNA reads TGCGCCAGCAGCCAGGATGGGACTAGCGGGAGTGAGAAGCAGTACTTC.

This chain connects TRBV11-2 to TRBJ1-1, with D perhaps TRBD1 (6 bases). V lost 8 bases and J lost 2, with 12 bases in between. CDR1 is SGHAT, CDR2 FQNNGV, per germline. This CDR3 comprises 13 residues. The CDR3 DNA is TGTGCCAGCGGGTGGGGGGCCAACACTGAAGCTTTCTTT. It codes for CASGWGANTEAFF. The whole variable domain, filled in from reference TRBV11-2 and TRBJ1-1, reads EAGVAQSPRYKIIEKRQSVAFWCNPISGHATLYWYQQILGQGPKLLIQFQNNGVVDDSQLPKDRFSAERLKGVDSTLKIQPAKLEDSAVYLCASGWGANTEAFFGQGTRLTVV.

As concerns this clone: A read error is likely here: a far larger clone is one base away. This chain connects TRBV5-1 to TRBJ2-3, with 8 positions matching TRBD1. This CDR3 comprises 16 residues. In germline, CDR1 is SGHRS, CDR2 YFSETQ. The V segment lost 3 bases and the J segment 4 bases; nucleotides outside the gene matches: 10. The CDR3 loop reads CASSSVPGQVSDTQYF. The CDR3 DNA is TGCGCCAGCAGCTCGGTCCCGGGACAGGTATCAGATACGCAGTATTTT.

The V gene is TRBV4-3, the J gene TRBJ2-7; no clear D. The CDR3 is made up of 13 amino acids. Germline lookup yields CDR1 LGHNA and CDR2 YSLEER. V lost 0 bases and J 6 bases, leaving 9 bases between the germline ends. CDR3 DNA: TGCGCCAGCAGCCAAGATATCAAGCGCGAGCAGTACTTC. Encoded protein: CASSQDIKREQYF.

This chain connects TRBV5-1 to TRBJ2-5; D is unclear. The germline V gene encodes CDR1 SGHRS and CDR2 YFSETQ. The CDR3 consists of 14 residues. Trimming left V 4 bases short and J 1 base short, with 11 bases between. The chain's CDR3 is CASSPEASQETQYF. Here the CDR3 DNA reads TGCGCCAGCAGCCCGGAAGCGAGCCAAGAGACCCAGTACTTC.